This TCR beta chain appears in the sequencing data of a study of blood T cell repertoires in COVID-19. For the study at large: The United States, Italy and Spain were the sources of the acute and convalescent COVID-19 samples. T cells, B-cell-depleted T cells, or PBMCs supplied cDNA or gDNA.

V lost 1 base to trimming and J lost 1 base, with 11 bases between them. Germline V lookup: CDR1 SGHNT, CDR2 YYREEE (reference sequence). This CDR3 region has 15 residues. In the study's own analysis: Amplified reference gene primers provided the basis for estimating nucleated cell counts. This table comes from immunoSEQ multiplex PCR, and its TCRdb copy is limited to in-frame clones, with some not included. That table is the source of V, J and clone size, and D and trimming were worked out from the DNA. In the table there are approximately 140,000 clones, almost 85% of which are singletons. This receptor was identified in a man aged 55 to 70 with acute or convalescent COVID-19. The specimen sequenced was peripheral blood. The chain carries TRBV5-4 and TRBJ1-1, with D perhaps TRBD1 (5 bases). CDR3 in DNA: TGTGCCAGCAGCTTGCAGGGCAGGCCGAACACTGAAGCTTTCTTT. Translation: CASSLQGRPNTEAFF.